The following is a TCR beta chain sequence with its context. Antigen: not known. The V and J ends lost 3 bases and 1 base respectively, with 12 bases between them. Germline loops: CDR1 DFQATT, CDR2 SNEGSKA (reference sequence). The CDR3 spans 14 residues. These data originate in a study of blood T cells in healthy people across ages. Findings and caveats of the study: A roughly linear age-dependent decrease characterized TCR beta diversity per million T cells.

Then a second PCR, running about 6 to 11 cycles, was carried out with a sample-barcoded 5' primer and a J-beta primer mix. TCRdb ran MiXCR on the 5' RACE reads and lists one entry per CDR3 protein. The repertoire holds over 1,200,000 distinct CDR3 sequences, with approximately 59% as singletons. The sequence came from a man in his late teens or twenties in good health. The rearrangement uses TRBV20-1 and TRBJ1-1, with D unclear. Sequenced: blood. This chain's CDR3 is CSARDVSRNTEAFF. CDR3 nucleotide sequence: TGCAGTGCTAGGGACGTCTCTCGGAACACTGAAGCTTTCTTT.